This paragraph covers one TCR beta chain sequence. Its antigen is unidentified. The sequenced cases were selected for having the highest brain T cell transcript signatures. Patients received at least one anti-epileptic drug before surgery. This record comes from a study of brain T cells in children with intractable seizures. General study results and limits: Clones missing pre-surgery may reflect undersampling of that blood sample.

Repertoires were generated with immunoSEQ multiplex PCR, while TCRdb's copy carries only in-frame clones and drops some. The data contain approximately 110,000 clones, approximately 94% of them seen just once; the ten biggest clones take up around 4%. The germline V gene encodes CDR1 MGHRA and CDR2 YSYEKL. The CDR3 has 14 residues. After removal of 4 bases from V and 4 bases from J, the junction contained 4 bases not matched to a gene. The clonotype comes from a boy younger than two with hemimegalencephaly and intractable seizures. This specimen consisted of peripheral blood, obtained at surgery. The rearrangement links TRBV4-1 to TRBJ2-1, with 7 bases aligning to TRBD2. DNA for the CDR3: TGCGCCAGCAGCCTAGCGGGCCAATACAATGAGCAGTTCTTC. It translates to CASSLAGQYNEQFF.